Listed below are T cell receptor beta chains from one sample, sequenced in a study of T cells expressing NK-cell markers. Reanalyzing the 5' RACE reads, TCRdb keeps one entry per CDR3 protein, without DNA. The sample table includes fewer than 400,000 distinct CDR3 sequences. The sequencing sample was made of blood T cells: a sorted CD56 or NKG2C T cell subset, CD4+ or CD8+ T cells, or bulk PBMC T cells (not recorded which). These receptors originate from a man between 18 and 69 years old in good health. CDR3s include the opening cysteine and the closing phenylalanine or tryptophan.

TRBJ2-5 TRBV28 CASSFSFMSSGGNQETQYF
TRBJ2-3 TRBV6-5 CASSWDPTRADTQYF
TRBJ2-1 TRBV3-1 CASSPLFERGGGNEQFF
TRBJ2-2 TRBV6-1 CASRGSGGRTGELFF
TRBJ1-5 TRBV28 CASWGAAGLPNQPQHF
TRBJ2-3 TRBV20-1 CSAGGAPPTDTQYF
TRBJ2-7 TRBV20-1 CSARERVLSSYEQYF
TRBJ1-2 TRBV27 CASSRTGQGGYTF
TRBJ2-7 TRBV6-5 CASSYWGRADQRYEQYF
TRBJ2-3 TRBV7-2 CASSSHTPGADTQYF
TRBJ2-3 TRBV18 CASSPPTVDTQYF
TRBJ2-2 TRBV6-4 CASSDRDYTNTGELFF
TRBJ2-5 TRBV11-2 CASSLDVSETAGETQYF
TRBJ2-2 TRBV2 CASRTRDLGTGELFF
TRBJ1-1 TRBV27 CASSSAASGNTEAFF
TRBJ2-3 TRBV7-6 CASSPNRADTQYF
TRBJ2-1 TRBV11-3 CASKKSHTGNNEQFF
TRBJ1-1 TRBV12-3/TRBV12-4 CASSPQPGTPVEAFF
TRBJ1-1 TRBV20-1 CSAREAGAVTEAFF
TRBJ1-2 TRBV6-1 CASNPGTGTLANYGYTF
TRBJ2-1 TRBV4-2 CASSQPASGPYYNEQFF
TRBJ2-2 TRBV14 CASSQAQGFDTGELFF
TRBJ2-1 TRBV12-3/TRBV12-4 CASTSAGGYNEQFF
TRBJ1-6 TRBV3-1 CASSQDRVPQRPLHF
TRBJ2-3 TRBV2 CASSLTRYSPTDTQYF